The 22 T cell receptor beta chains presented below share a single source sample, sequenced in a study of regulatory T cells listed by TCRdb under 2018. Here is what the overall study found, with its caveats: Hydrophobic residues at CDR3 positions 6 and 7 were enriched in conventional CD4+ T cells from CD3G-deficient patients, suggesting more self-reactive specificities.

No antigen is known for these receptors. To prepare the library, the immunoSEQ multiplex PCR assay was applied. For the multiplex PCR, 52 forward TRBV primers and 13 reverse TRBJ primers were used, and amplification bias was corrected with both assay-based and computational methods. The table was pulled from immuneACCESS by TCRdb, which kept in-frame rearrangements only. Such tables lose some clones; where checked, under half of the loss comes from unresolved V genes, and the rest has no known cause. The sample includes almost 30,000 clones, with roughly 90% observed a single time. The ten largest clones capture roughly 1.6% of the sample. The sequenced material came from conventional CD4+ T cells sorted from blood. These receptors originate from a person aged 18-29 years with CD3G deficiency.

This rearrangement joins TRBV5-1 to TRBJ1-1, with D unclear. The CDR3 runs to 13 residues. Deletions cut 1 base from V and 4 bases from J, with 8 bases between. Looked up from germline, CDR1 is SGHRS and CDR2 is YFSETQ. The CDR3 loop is CASSLWMGTEAFF. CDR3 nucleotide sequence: TGCGCCAGCAGCTTGTGGATGGGCACTGAAGCTTTCTTT.

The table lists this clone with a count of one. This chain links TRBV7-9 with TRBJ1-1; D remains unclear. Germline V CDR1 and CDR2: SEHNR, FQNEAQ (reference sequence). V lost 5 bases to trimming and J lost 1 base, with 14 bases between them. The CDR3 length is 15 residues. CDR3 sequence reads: CASSPRSGRNTEAFF. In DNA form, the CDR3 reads TGTGCCAGCAGCCCCAGGTCGGGGAGGAACACTGAAGCTTTCTTT. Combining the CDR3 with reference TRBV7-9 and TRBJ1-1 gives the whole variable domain DTGVSQNPRHKITKRGQNVTFRCDPISEHNRLYWYRQTLGQGPEFLTYFQNEAQLEKSRLLSDRFSAERPKGSFSTLEIQRTEQGDSAMYLCASSPRSGRNTEAFFGQGTRLTVV.

The CDR3 loop is CASSPGTPYNEQFF. CDR3 nucleotide sequence: TGTGCCAGCAGCCCAGGGACACCCTACAATGAGCAGTTCTTC. This chain joins TRBV7-3 and TRBJ2-1; D is possibly TRBD1 (6 bases). The CDR3 is made up of 14 amino acids. CDR1 is SGHTA and CDR2 is FQGTGA in the germline V gene. The germline V and J ends were trimmed by 5 bases and 2 bases, with 10 bases remaining between them. Supplemented by reference TRBV7-3 and TRBJ2-1, the full variable domain reads GAGVSQTPSNKVTEKGKYVELRCDPISGHTALYWYRQSLGQGPEFLIYFQGTGAADDSGLPNDRFFAVRPEGSVSTLKIQRTERGDSAVYLCASSPGTPYNEQFFGPGTRLTVL.

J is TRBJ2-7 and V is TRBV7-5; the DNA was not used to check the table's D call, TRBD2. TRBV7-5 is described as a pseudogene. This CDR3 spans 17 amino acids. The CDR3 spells CARSSATSGSCSYEQYF. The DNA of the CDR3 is TGTGCCAGAAGCTCAGCCACTAGCGGGAGTTGCTCCTACGAGCAGTACTTC.

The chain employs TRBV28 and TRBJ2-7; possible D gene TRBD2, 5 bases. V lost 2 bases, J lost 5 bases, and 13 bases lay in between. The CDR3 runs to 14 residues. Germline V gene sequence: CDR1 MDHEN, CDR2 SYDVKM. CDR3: CASSLMAGGDEQYF. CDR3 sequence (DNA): TGTGCCAGCAGTTTAATGGCGGGTGGAGACGAGCAGTACTTC.

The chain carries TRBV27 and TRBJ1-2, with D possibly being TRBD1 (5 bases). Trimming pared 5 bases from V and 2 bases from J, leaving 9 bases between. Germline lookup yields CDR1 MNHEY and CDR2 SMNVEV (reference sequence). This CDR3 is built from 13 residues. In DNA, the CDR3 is TGTGCCAGCAGTCACAGGCTGAACTATGGCTACACCTTC. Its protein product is CASSHRLNYGYTF.

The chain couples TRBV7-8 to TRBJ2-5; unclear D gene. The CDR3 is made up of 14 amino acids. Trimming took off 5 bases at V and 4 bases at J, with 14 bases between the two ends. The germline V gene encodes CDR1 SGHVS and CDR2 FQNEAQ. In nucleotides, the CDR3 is TGTGCCAGCAGCACATCGATGGGCGTAGAGACCCAGTACTTC. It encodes CASSTSMGVETQYF.

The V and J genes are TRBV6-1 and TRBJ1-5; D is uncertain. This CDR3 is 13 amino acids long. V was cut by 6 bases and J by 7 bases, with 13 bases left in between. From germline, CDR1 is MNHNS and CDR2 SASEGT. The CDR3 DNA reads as TGTGCCAGCAGCCCACATCATAGGCAGCCCCAGCATTTT. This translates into CASSPHHRQPQHF.

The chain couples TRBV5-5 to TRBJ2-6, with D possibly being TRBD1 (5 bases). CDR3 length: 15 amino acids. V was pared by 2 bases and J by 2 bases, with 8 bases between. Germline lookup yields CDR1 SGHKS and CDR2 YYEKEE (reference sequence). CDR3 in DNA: TGTGCCAGCAGCTTCACAGGCGCTGGGGCCAACGTCCTGACTTTC. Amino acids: CASSFTGAGANVLTF.

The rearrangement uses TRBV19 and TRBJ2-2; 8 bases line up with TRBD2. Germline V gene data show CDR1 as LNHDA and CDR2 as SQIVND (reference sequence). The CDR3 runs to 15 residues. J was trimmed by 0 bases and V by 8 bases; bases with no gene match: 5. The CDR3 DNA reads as TGTGCCAGTCGGCCGGGACTAGCGAACACCGGGGAGCTGTTTTTT. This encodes CASRPGLANTGELFF.

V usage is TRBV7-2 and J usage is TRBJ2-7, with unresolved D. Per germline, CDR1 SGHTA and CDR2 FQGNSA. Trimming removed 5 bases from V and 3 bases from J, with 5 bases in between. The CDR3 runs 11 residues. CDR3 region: CASSPGYEQYF. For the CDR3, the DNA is TGTGCCAGCAGCCCCGGCTACGAGCAGTACTTC.

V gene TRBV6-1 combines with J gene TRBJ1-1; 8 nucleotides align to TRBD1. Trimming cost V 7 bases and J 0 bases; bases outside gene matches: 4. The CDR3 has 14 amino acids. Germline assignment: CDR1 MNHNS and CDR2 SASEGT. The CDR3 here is CASMATGVNTEAFF. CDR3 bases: TGTGCCAGCATGGCGACAGGGGTGAACACTGAAGCTTTCTTT.

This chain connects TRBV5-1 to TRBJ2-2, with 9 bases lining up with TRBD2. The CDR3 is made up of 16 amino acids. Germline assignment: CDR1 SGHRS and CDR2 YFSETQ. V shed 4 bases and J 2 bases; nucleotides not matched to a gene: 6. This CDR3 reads CASSPMGLANTGELFF. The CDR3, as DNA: TGCGCCAGCAGCCCCATGGGACTAGCCAACACCGGGGAGCTGTTTTTT.

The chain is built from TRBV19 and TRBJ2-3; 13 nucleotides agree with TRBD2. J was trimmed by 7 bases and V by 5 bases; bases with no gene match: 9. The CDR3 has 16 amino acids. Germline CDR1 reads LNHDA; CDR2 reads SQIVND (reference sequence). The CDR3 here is CASSPLGLAGRNTQYF. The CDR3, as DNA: TGTGCCAGTAGTCCCCTGGGACTAGCGGGAAGGAATACGCAGTATTTT.

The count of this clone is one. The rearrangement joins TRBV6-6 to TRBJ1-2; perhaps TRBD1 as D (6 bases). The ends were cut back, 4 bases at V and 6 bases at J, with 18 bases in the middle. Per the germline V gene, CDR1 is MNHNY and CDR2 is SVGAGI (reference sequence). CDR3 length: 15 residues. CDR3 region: CASSSWTEDPDGYTF. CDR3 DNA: TGTGCCAGCAGTTCCTGGACAGAAGACCCTGATGGCTACACCTTC.

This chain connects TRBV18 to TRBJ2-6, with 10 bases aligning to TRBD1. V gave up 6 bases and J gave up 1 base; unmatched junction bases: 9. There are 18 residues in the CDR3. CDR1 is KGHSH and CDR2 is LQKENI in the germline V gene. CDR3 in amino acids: CASSPFGTGESGANVLTF. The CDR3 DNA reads TGTGCCAGCTCCCCATTCGGGACAGGGGAGTCTGGGGCCAACGTCCTGACTTTC.

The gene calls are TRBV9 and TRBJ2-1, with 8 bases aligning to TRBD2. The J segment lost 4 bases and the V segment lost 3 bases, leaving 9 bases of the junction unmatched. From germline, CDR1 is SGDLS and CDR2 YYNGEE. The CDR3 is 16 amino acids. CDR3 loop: CASSGSLAGPYNEQFF. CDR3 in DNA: TGTGCCAGCAGCGGATCCCTAGCGGGTCCGTACAATGAGCAGTTCTTC.

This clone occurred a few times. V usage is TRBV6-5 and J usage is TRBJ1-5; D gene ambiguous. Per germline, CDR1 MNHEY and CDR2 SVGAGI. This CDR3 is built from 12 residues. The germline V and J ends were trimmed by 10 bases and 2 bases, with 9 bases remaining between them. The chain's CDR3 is CATGVGNQPQHF. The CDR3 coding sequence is TGTGCCACTGGGGTGGGCAATCAGCCCCAGCATTTT.

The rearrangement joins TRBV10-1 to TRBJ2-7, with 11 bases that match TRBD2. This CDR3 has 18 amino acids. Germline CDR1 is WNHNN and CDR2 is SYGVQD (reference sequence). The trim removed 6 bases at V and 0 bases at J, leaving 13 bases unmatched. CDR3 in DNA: TGCGCCAGCAGGTCACAGACGATTAGCGGGAGGGCCTCCTACGAGCAGTACGTC. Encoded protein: CASRSQTISGRASYEQYV.

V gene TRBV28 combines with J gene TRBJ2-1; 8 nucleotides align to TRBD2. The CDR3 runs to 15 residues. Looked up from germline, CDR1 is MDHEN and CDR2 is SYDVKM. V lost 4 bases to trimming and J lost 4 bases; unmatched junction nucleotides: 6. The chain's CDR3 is CASSSAGVWYNEQFF. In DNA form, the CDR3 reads TGTGCCAGCAGTTCAGCGGGAGTCTGGTACAATGAGCAGTTCTTC.

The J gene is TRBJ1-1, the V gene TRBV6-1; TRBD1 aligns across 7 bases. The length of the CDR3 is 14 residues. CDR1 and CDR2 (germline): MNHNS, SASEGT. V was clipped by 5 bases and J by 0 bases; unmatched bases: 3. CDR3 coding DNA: TGTGCCAGCAGTTGGGACAGCATGAACACTGAAGCTTTCTTT. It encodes CASSWDSMNTEAFF.

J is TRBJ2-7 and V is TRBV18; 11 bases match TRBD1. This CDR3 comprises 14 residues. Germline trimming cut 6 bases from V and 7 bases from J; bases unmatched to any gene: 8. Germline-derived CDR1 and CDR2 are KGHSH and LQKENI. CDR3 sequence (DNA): TGTGCCAGCTCTCCCGGACAGGGGGCGCGGGAGCAGTACTTC. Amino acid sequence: CASSPGQGAREQYF.